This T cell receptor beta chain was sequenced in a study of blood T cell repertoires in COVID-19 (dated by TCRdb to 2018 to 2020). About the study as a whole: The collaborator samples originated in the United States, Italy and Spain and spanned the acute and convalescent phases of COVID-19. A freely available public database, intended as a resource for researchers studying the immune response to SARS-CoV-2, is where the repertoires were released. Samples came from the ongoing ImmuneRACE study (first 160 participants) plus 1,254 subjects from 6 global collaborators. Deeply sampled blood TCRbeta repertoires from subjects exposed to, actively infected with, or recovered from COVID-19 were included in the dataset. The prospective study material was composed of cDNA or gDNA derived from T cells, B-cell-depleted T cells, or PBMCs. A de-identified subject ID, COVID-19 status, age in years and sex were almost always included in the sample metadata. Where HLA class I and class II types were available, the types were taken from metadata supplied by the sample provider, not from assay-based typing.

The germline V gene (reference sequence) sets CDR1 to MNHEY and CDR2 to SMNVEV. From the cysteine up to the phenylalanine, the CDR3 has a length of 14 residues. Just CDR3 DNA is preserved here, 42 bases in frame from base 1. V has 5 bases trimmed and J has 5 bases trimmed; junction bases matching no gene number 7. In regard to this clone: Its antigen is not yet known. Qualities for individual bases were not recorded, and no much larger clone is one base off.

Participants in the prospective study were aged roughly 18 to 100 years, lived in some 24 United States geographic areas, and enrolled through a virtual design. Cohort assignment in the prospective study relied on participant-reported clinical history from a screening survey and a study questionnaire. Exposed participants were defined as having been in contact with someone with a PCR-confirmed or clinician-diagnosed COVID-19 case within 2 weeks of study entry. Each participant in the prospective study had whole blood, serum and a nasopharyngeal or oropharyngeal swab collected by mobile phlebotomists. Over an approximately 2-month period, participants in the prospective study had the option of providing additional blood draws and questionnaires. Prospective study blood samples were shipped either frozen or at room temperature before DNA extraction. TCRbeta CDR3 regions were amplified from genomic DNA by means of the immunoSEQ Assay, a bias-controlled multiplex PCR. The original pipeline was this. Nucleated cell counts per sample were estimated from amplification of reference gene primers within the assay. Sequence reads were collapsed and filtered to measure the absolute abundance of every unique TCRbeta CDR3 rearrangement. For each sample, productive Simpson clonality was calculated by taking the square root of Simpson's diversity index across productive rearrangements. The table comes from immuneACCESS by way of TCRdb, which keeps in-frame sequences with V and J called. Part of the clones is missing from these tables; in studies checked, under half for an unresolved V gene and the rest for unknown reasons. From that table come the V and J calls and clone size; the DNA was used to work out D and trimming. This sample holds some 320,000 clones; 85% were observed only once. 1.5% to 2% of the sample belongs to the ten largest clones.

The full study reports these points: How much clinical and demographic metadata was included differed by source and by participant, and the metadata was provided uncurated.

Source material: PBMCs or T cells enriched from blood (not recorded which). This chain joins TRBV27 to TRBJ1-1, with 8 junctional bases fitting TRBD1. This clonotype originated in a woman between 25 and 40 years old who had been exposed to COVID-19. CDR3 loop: CASSLSGGRTEAFF. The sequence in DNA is TGTGCCAGCAGTCTCTCAGGGGGCCGGACTGAAGCTTTCTTT.